This TCR beta chain was recorded in a study of chemoradiotherapy in HPV16-positive cancers (dated by TCRdb to between 2021 and 2024). Background on the whole study: Candidate HPV-specific T-cell clones and common TCR motifs were defined by functional T-cell assays performed on cells from a couple of HPV16-positive patients. The study asked whether T-cell immunity against the HPV oncoproteins E6 and E7 changes during chemoradiotherapy and whether it affects survival. The candidate HPV-specific TCRs and motifs were subsequently tracked in TCR repertoires obtained from 70 to 95 patients with HPV-related cancers.

Points on this clone: There is no known antigen for this receptor. No base quality information exists; no much larger clone differs at one position.

Points the paper makes about the study in general: Expansion of candidate HPV-specific clones and E7-related TCR motifs was observed in the tumor microenvironment during treatment, whereas no such expansion was observed for non-HPV-specific T cells. Among HPV16-positive patients, expansion of HPV-responsive T cells during chemoradiotherapy was associated with better recurrence-free survival. Only two HPV16-positive patients were used to derive the functional definition of HPV-specific T cells, and the survival association was reported for HPV16-positive patients.

The library was built by means of the immunoSEQ multiplex PCR assay. Held by TCRdb, this immuneACCESS table contains in-frame sequences only and omits some clones. Under half of the omission traces to an unresolved V gene where checked; the cause of the rest is unknown. The sample records about 2,000 clones, 86% of which are singletons. The ten largest clones take up about 10% of the sample. The germline V gene (reference sequence) specifies MNHEY as CDR1 and SMNVEV as CDR2. A distance of 20 bases separates the germline ends of V and J, which lose 6 bases and 9 bases respectively. The CDR3 holds 14 amino acids from the cysteine to the phenylalanine. Solely the CDR3 DNA is kept, with 42 bases framed from the first base. Repertoires were sampled multiple times during chemoradiotherapy, which allowed clonal expansion in the tumor microenvironment to be followed.

The sample was tumor tissue, taken from a patient who underwent chemoradiotherapy. The rearranged segments are TRBV27 and TRBJ1-2; a tentative D call is TRBD1 (6 bases match). The receptor was derived from a human donor with HPV-associated anogenital cancer. The nucleotide sequence is given as TGTGCCAGCAGCTCCAATAGGGGGGGAATCAGCTACACCTTC. It translates as CASSSNRGGISYTF.